A selection of T cell receptor beta chains follows, all from one sample in a study of T-cell reconstitution after alpha-beta-depleted transplantation in children. TCRdb ran MiXCR on the PCR reads and lists one entry per CDR3 protein. The repertoire holds hundreds of thousands of distinct CDR3 sequences, with roughly 13% as singletons. The starting material was PBMCs, obtained before TCRalphabeta/CD19-depleted stem cell transplant. The receptor source for this set is a girl aged 2 to 9 with congenital amegakaryocytic thrombocytopenia, due to receive a stem cell transplant. The CDR3 runs from the conserved cysteine through the conserved F or W. Each record gives: clone size, V gene, J gene, D gene, CDR3 DNA, CDR3 protein. A D gene is named only where the DNA matches it firmly. Not every row has a clone size; where given, it reads once, few, many or a size class.

clone_size: many; v_call: TRBV19; j_call: TRBJ1-5; d_call: TRBD1; cdr3_nt: TGTGCCAGTAGTGATCAGGGGGTGGAACAGCCCCAGCATTTT; cdr3_aa: CASSDQGVEQPQHF
clone_size: NA; v_call: TRBV23-1; j_call: TRBJ2-7; d_call: TRBD1; cdr3_nt: TGCGCCAGCAGTCGAACGAACCGGGACAGGGGTTTTGGGTGCTACTACGAGCAGTACTTC; cdr3_aa: CASSRTNRDRGFGCYYEQYF
clone_size: NA; v_call: TRBV20-1; j_call: TRBJ2-4; d_call: TRBD2; cdr3_nt: TGCAGTGCTAGAGACCCCCCTGGGACTAGCGGGACGCAACTAGCCAAAAACATTCAGTACTTC; cdr3_aa: CSARDPPGTSGTQLAKNIQYF
clone_size: NA; v_call: TRBV29-1; j_call: TRBJ1-2; d_call: NA; cdr3_nt: TGCAGCGTTGAGTCTCCTCCTAACTATGGCTACACCTTC; cdr3_aa: CSVESPPNYGYTF
clone_size: few; v_call: TRBV5-6; j_call: TRBJ2-7; d_call: TRBD2; cdr3_nt: TGTGCCAGCAGCTTGGGGTTGCGGGAGCTCTACGAGCAGTACTTC; cdr3_aa: CASSLGLRELYEQYF
clone_size: few; v_call: TRBV2; j_call: TRBJ2-3; d_call: NA; cdr3_nt: TGTGCCAGCAGTGAAGCGCCGGACTACACAGATACGCAGTATTTT; cdr3_aa: CASSEAPDYTDTQYF
clone_size: NA; v_call: TRBV3-1; j_call: TRBJ2-1; d_call: NA; cdr3_nt: TGTGCCAGCAGCCTAAGCGCCCTGGGAGCATACAATGAGCAGTTCTTC; cdr3_aa: CASSLSALGAYNEQFF
clone_size: many; v_call: TRBV30; j_call: TRBJ2-7; d_call: NA; cdr3_nt: TGTGCCTGGCAACCTAGTCCTACCTACGAGCAGTACTTC; cdr3_aa: CAWQPSPTYEQYF
clone_size: NA; v_call: TRBV12-3/TRBV12-4; j_call: TRBJ1-1; d_call: NA; cdr3_nt: TGTGCCAGCAGTTTTTCTAGGGCGACTGAAGCTTTCTTT; cdr3_aa: CASSFSRATEAFF
clone_size: many; v_call: TRBV28; j_call: TRBJ2-7; d_call: NA; cdr3_nt: TGTGCCAGCAGTTTTACTCCGGGACCCTACGAGCAGTACTTC; cdr3_aa: CASSFTPGPYEQYF
clone_size: many; v_call: TRBV29-1; j_call: TRBJ2-5; d_call: TRBD2; cdr3_nt: TGCAGCGTTGACCCGGGAGGGGAGGGGACCCAGTACTTC; cdr3_aa: CSVDPGGEGTQYF
clone_size: NA; v_call: TRBV29-1; j_call: TRBJ2-7; d_call: TRBD2; cdr3_nt: TGCAGCGTTGAAGTTCCCGGGGGGGATCTCTACGAGCAGTACTTC; cdr3_aa: CSVEVPGGDLYEQYF
clone_size: NA; v_call: TRBV29-1; j_call: TRBJ2-7; d_call: TRBD1; cdr3_nt: TGCAGCGCCGGGGACAGGGTTGGCGAGCAGTACTTC; cdr3_aa: CSAGDRVGEQYF
clone_size: few; v_call: TRBV7-8; j_call: TRBJ1-4; d_call: NA; cdr3_nt: TGTGCCAGCAGCCCGAGGAGGGGCCGCCGTAATGAAAAACTGTTTTTT; cdr3_aa: CASSPRRGRRNEKLFF
clone_size: few; v_call: TRBV7-6; j_call: TRBJ2-5; d_call: NA; cdr3_nt: TGTGCCAGCAGCTTACACAGGGACCAAGAGACCCAGTACTTC; cdr3_aa: CASSLHRDQETQYF
clone_size: many; v_call: TRBV28; j_call: TRBJ2-1; d_call: TRBD2; cdr3_nt: TGTGCCAGCAGTTTGGGCTCACCGGGACTAGCGGTCCTCAATGAGCAGTTCTTC; cdr3_aa: CASSLGSPGLAVLNEQFF
clone_size: few; v_call: TRBV5-1; j_call: TRBJ2-6; d_call: NA; cdr3_nt: TGCGCCAGCAGCTTGGTGGGAGGCCAGGGCACCGGGGCCAACGTCCTGACTTTC; cdr3_aa: CASSLVGGQGTGANVLTF
clone_size: many; v_call: TRBV12-3/TRBV12-4; j_call: TRBJ2-7; d_call: TRBD2; cdr3_nt: TGTGCCAGCAGTCCGACTAGCGGGAGCAACTACGAGCAGTACTTC; cdr3_aa: CASSPTSGSNYEQYF
clone_size: few; v_call: TRBV4-1; j_call: TRBJ2-2; d_call: NA; cdr3_nt: TGCGCCAGCAGCCGTACCCGGGCCAAGGGCACCGGGGAGCTGTTTTTT; cdr3_aa: CASSRTRAKGTGELFF
clone_size: many; v_call: TRBV11-2; j_call: TRBJ2-3; d_call: NA; cdr3_nt: TGTGCCAGCAGTTTCCAGGGAGGCACAGATACGCAGTATTTT; cdr3_aa: CASSFQGGTDTQYF
clone_size: many; v_call: TRBV6-5; j_call: TRBJ2-4; d_call: TRBD1; cdr3_nt: TGTGCCAGCAGTTCCGGGACAGAGGAAAACATTCAGTACTTC; cdr3_aa: CASSSGTEENIQYF
clone_size: many; v_call: TRBV7-2; j_call: TRBJ2-1; d_call: TRBD2; cdr3_nt: TGTGCCAGCAGCCCACTAGCGATTGTAGGATACAATGAGCAGTTCTTC; cdr3_aa: CASSPLAIVGYNEQFF
clone_size: few; v_call: TRBV7-2; j_call: TRBJ2-1; d_call: TRBD2; cdr3_nt: TGTGCCAGCAGCTCAAGACTAGCGGGAGGGGTGGGAGATGAGCAGTTCTTC; cdr3_aa: CASSSRLAGGVGDEQFF